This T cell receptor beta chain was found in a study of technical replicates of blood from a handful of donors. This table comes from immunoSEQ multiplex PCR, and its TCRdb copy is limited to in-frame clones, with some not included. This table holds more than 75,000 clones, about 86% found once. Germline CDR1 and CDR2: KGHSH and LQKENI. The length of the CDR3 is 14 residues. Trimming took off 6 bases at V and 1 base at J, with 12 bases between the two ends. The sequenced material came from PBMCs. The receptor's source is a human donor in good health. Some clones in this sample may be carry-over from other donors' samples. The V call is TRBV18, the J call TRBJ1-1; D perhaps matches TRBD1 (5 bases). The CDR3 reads CASSQGGWNTEAFF. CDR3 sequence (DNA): TGTGCCAGCTCGCAGGGAGGTTGGAACACTGAAGCTTTCTTT.